A single sample is the source of the 21 T cell receptor beta chains below, sequenced in a study of OX40 agonist ivuxolimab in advanced cancers. The repertoire was sequenced with immunoSEQ multiplex PCR; TCRdb's copy has only in-frame clones and lacks some. The sample carries around 50,000 clones, more than 70% recorded once. The sequencing here drew on CD4+ or CD8+ T cells sorted from blood, taken in a trial of the OX40 agonist ivuxolimab. The receptors were gathered from an adult with an advanced solid tumor such as melanoma, head and neck, liver or kidney cancer.

This chain links TRBV19 with TRBJ1-2, with a tentative D call TRBD1 (5 bases). Trimming left V 3 bases short and J 8 bases short, with 19 bases between. Germline loops: CDR1 LNHDA, CDR2 SQIVND (reference sequence). CDR3 length: 15 amino acids. CDR3 protein: CASSMGQQHWEGYTF. CDR3 sequence (DNA): TGTGCCAGTAGTATGGGGCAGCAACACTGGGAGGGCTACACCTTC.

The J gene is TRBJ2-3, the V gene TRBV28, with D uncertain. Germline lookup yields CDR1 MDHEN and CDR2 SYDVKM. The CDR3 contains 15 residues. The V and J ends lost 5 bases and 1 base respectively, with 13 bases between them. The DNA for the CDR3 is TGTGCCAGCAGTCCCCCGGAACACGGCACAGATACGCAGTATTTT. Translated: CASSPPEHGTDTQYF.

This sequence joins TRBV28 and TRBJ2-6; D is possibly TRBD1 or TRBD2 (5 bases each). The V end was cut by 6 bases, the J end by 0 bases, with 15 bases between. This CDR3 contains 17 residues. The germline CDR1 and CDR2 sequences are MDHEN and SYDVKM. The CDR3 DNA is TGTGCCAGCAGGGACGGGATTGGGGGCTCTGGGGCCAACGTCCTGACTTTC. Protein product: CASRDGIGGSGANVLTF.

V and J are TRBV6-5 and TRBJ1-1; D uncertain. The germline V and J ends were trimmed by 6 bases and 3 bases, with 8 bases remaining between them. Germline assignment: CDR1 MNHEY and CDR2 SVGAGI. The CDR3 has 12 residues. The DNA for the CDR3 is TGTGCCAGCAGGGACGGTTACACTGAAGCTTTCTTT. It yields the protein CASRDGYTEAFF.

The V call is TRBV6-6, the J call TRBJ2-5, with 7 bases that match TRBD2. Losses at the gene ends were 2 bases for V and 1 base for J; bases not matched to a gene: 1. The CDR3 contains 14 residues. Germline lookup yields CDR1 MNHNY and CDR2 SVGAGI (reference sequence). This CDR3 is CASSYTSVQETQYF. The CDR3 DNA is TGTGCCAGCAGTTACACTAGCGTCCAAGAGACCCAGTACTTC.

Worth noting for this clone: Other DNA sequences in the sample encode the same CDR3. The V and J genes are TRBV7-9 and TRBJ2-3; D call uncertain. The CDR3 spans 12 residues. Trimming pared 5 bases from V and 0 bases from J, leaving 3 bases between. Per germline, CDR1 SEHNR and CDR2 FQNEAQ (reference sequence). CDR3 protein: CASSPSTDTQYF. As DNA, the CDR3 is TGTGCCAGCAGCCCGAGCACAGATACGCAGTATTTT.

The chain employs TRBV11-1 and TRBJ2-3; 10 nucleotides align to TRBD2. The germline CDR1 and CDR2 sequences are SGHAT and FQDESV (reference sequence). The CDR3 is 17 amino acids. J lost 2 bases, V lost 1 base, and 6 bases had no gene match. CDR3 protein: CASSLEASGSLTDTQYF. DNA of the CDR3: TGTGCCAGCAGCTTAGAGGCTAGCGGGAGCCTCACAGATACGCAGTATTTT.

This clone has a single count. The chain couples TRBV5-5 to TRBJ2-7, with D perhaps matching TRBD1 or TRBD2 (6 bases each). The CDR3 spans 15 residues. CDR1 is SGHKS and CDR2 is YYEKEE in the germline V gene (reference sequence). The V gene lost 1 base and the J gene lost 5 bases, with 16 bases spanning the gap. CDR3 sequence: CASSLLRAGGNEQYF. The DNA of the CDR3 is TGTGCCAGCAGCTTGCTCAGGGCCGGGGGCAACGAGCAGTACTTC.

The V gene is TRBV5-1, the J gene TRBJ2-7, with D maybe TRBD2 (6 bases). With 5 bases removed from V and 0 bases from J, the gap between germline ends came to 12 bases. There are 14 residues in the CDR3. The germline gives CDR1 SGHRS, CDR2 YFSETQ. CDR3 sequence: CASRPDYSSYEQYF. The CDR3 bases are TGCGCCAGCAGACCGGACTACTCCTCCTACGAGCAGTACTTC.

J is TRBJ2-5 and V is TRBV5-1; 10 bases map to TRBD2. The CDR3 runs to 15 residues. Germline values: CDR1 SGHRS, CDR2 YFSETQ. V gave up 4 bases and J gave up 2 bases; unmatched junction bases: 5. CDR3 loop: CASSEGLAAQETQYF. DNA for the CDR3: TGCGCCAGCAGCGAAGGACTAGCGGCACAAGAGACCCAGTACTTC.

A few counts support this clone. J is TRBJ1-2 and V is TRBV5-6; TRBD1 agrees at 8 bases. Losses at the gene ends were 4 bases for V and 4 bases for J; bases not matched to a gene: 3. Germline V CDR1 and CDR2: SGHDT, YYEEEE. The CDR3 is 13 amino acids. CDR3 DNA: TGTGCCAGCAGCAGGGACAGGTTCTATGGCTACACCTTC. Protein sequence: CASSRDRFYGYTF.

The chain joins TRBV7-9 to TRBJ2-2; D is perhaps TRBD1 (7 bases). The V end was cut by 5 bases, the J end by 6 bases, with 13 bases between. This CDR3 spans 14 amino acids. CDR1 is SEHNR, CDR2 FQNEAQ, per germline (reference sequence). The CDR3, as DNA: TGTGCCAGCAGCCCCAGGGGGGATTCCGGGGAGCTGTTTTTT. This codes for CASSPRGDSGELFF.

This clone has only one observation. In DNA, the CDR3 is TGTGCCAGCAGCTTAGACGTGGCCAGGGGTAACGCCGGGGAGCTGTTTTTT. Encoded protein: CASSLDVARGNAGELFF. This chain connects TRBV7-2 to TRBJ2-2, with D maybe TRBD1 (6 bases). Germline V gene sequence: CDR1 SGHTA, CDR2 FQGNSA. Trimming shortened V by 1 base and J by 6 bases, and 18 bases separated the two germline ends. The CDR3 has 17 residues.

The chain employs TRBV5-1 and TRBJ1-1; D is possibly TRBD1 (5 bases). The germline V and J ends were trimmed by 7 bases and 1 base, with 8 bases remaining between them. The CDR3 runs 12 residues. The germline gives CDR1 SGHRS, CDR2 YFSETQ. CDR3 loop: CASGTGNTEAFF. The CDR3 coding sequence is TGCGCCAGCGGCACAGGGAACACTGAAGCTTTCTTT.

The chain joins TRBV20-1 to TRBJ2-7; D is unresolved. Per the germline V gene, CDR1 is DFQATT and CDR2 is SNEGSKA (reference sequence). The V end was cut by 0 bases, the J end by 1 base, with 1 base between. The CDR3 is made up of 11 amino acids. CDR3 residues: CSARESYEQYF. For the CDR3, the DNA is TGCAGTGCTAGAGAATCCTACGAGCAGTACTTC.

The chain carries TRBV11-2 and TRBJ2-1, with D possibly TRBD2 on 5 matching bases. This CDR3 region has 14 residues. Germline CDR1 is SGHAT and CDR2 is FQNNGV. The germline V and J ends were trimmed by 4 bases and 7 bases, with 14 bases remaining between them. The CDR3 bases are TGTGCCAGCAGCTCGAGGGTGGGAGAGAATGAGCAGTTCTTC. Translating gives CASSSRVGENEQFF. The full variable domain, its missing parts supplied by reference TRBV11-2 and TRBJ2-1, is EAGVAQSPRYKIIEKRQSVAFWCNPISGHATLYWYQQILGQGPKLLIQFQNNGVVDDSQLPKDRFSAERLKGVDSTLKIQPAKLEDSAVYLCASSSRVGENEQFFGPGTRLTVL.

The chain has TRBV9 and TRBJ2-1, with unresolved D. Germline-derived CDR1 and CDR2 are SGDLS and YYNGEE. The CDR3 is 14 residues long. Trimming stripped 2 bases from V and 11 bases from J, with 17 bases between. CDR3 sequence reads: CASSVAGFSPQQFF. The CDR3 coding sequence is TGTGCCAGCAGCGTGGCCGGATTTTCCCCCCAGCAGTTCTTC.

Only one count was recorded for this clone. CDR3 sequence (DNA): TGTGCCAGCAGCTTGGAGGTCAGTGGACCTTATGGCTACACCTTC. Translating gives CASSLEVSGPYGYTF. This chain connects TRBV5-5 to TRBJ1-2; D unclear. This CDR3 spans 15 amino acids. The germline gives CDR1 SGHKS, CDR2 YYEKEE (reference sequence). Trimming took off 0 bases at V and 5 bases at J, with 14 bases between the two ends. Looking up the rest from reference TRBV5-5 and TRBJ1-2 gives the full variable domain: DAGVTQSPTHLIKTRGQQVTLRCSPISGHKSVSWYQQVLGQGPQFIFQYYEKEERGRGNFPDRFSARQFPNYSSELNVNALLLGDSALYLCASSLEVSGPYGYTFGSGTRLTVV.

The chain is built from TRBV6-6 and TRBJ2-7; the D gene could be TRBD1 or TRBD2 (5 bases each). The ends were cut back, 5 bases at V and 2 bases at J, with 13 bases in the middle. CDR1 is MNHNY and CDR2 is SVGAGI in the germline V gene (reference sequence). The CDR3 is made up of 14 amino acids. Written as DNA, the CDR3 is TGTGCCAGCAGTAACCGGGACGCAGCCTACGAGCAGTACTTC. Residues: CASSNRDAAYEQYF.

This clone was found once. The CDR3 DNA is TGTGCCAGCAGCCCGACAGGCCGGATGCAGCCCCAGCATTTT. Translation gives CASSPTGRMQPQHF. The chain recombines TRBV5-6 with TRBJ1-5, with D tentatively TRBD1 (6 bases). The germline gives CDR1 SGHDT, CDR2 YYEEEE. The CDR3 is made up of 14 amino acids. V lost 4 bases and J 7 bases, leaving 15 bases between the germline ends.

The chain has TRBV6-5 and TRBJ1-1; possibly TRBD1 for D (5 bases). This CDR3 region has 13 residues. Germline assignment: CDR1 MNHEY and CDR2 SVGAGI. Trimming pared 2 bases from V and 1 base from J, leaving 5 bases between. The CDR3 loop is CASSYGQNTEAFF. CDR3 in DNA: TGTGCCAGCAGTTACGGACAGAACACTGAAGCTTTCTTT.